What follows describes a single T cell receptor beta chain. Clones were sequenced by immunoSEQ multiplex PCR, and TCRdb holds only the in-frame ones, with some missing. Here the sample spans about 270,000 clones, 70% to 90% being singletons. This sample stems from a study of blood T cell repertoires in COVID-19. Trimming at V came to 7 bases and at J to 6 bases, leaving 7 bases not matched to a gene. Germline lookup yields CDR1 SGHRS and CDR2 YFSETQ. The CDR3 covers 14 residues. Sequenced: PBMCs or T cells enriched from blood (not recorded which). The V and J genes are TRBV5-1 and TRBJ2-2, with 9 bases that match TRBD1. The TCR sequence derives from a man in his late teens or twenties who had recovered from COVID-19. CDR3 nucleotide sequence: TGCGCCAGCTCATGGACAGGGGATGCCGGGGAGCTGTTTTTT. This sequence encodes CASSWTGDAGELFF.